A single sample gave rise to the 20 T cell receptor beta chains below, sequenced in a study of blood T cell repertoires in COVID-19. Clones were sequenced by immunoSEQ multiplex PCR, and TCRdb holds only the in-frame ones, with some missing. The sample lists 58,000 or so clones, roughly 79% seen once, with about 5.3% in the top ten. Sequencing used peripheral blood. All receptors come from a human donor in a cohort sampled during active COVID-19.

By proportion, this clone is medium-sized. The CDR3 loop reads CASSLAGGIIYEQYF. The CDR3 DNA reads TGTGCCAGCAGCCTAGCAGGGGGGATCATCTACGAGCAGTACTTC. The rearrangement links TRBV28 to TRBJ2-7, with D possibly TRBD1 on 7 matching bases. The CDR3 is 15 residues long. Trimming took off 6 bases at V and 3 bases at J, with 18 bases between the two ends. The germline CDR1 and CDR2 sequences are MDHEN and SYDVKM.

This clone was observed a few times. The gene calls are TRBV9 and TRBJ1-4; D uncertain. CDR1 is SGDLS, CDR2 YYNGEE, per germline. V was pared by 0 bases and J by 6 bases, with 12 bases between. This CDR3 is built from 15 residues. The CDR3, as DNA: TGTGCCAGCAGCGTAGTCGGGGATAACGATGAAAAACTGTTTTTT. This gives the protein CASSVVGDNDEKLFF.

About this clone: The identical CDR3 is also encoded by other nucleotide sequences in the sample. The chain couples TRBV24-1 to TRBJ2-6; D is perhaps TRBD1 (5 bases). The V end was cut by 4 bases, the J end by 1 base, with 10 bases between. Per the germline V gene, CDR1 is KGHDR and CDR2 is SFDVKD. The CDR3 totals 16 residues. CDR3 in amino acids: CATSDPTGSGANVLTF. CDR3 coding DNA: TGTGCCACCAGTGACCCCACAGGATCTGGGGCCAACGTCCTGACTTTC.

V usage is TRBV6-2 or TRBV6-3 and J usage is TRBJ1-1; D is ambiguous. The length of the CDR3 is 15 residues. V was pared by 4 bases and J by 6 bases, with 18 bases between. Per the germline V gene, CDR1 is MNHEY and CDR2 is SVGEGT. The CDR3 DNA reads as TGTGCCAGCAGTTTATACTCGATGATGTTGGCTGAAGCTTTCTTT. Its protein is CASSLYSMMLAEAFF.

This chain connects TRBV6-1 to TRBJ1-1, with 12 positions matching TRBD1. J was trimmed by 5 bases and V by 1 base; bases with no gene match: 8. Germline V CDR1 and CDR2: MNHNS, SASEGT. The length of the CDR3 is 17 residues. Here the CDR3 DNA reads TGTGCCAGCAGTGAAGTGGCGGGGACAGGGGGCGGAACTGAAGCTTTCTTT. Translation gives CASSEVAGTGGGTEAFF.

At least ten counts were recorded for this clone. This chain connects TRBV19 to TRBJ2-7; TRBD2 agrees at 7 bases. Germline values: CDR1 LNHDA, CDR2 SQIVND (reference sequence). The V segment lost 8 bases and the J segment 2 bases; nucleotides outside the gene matches: 9. The length of the CDR3 is 14 residues. CDR3 sequence (DNA): TGTGCCAGTTCCTCGGGGGGTTTCACCTACGAGCAGTACTTC. Translating it yields CASSSGGFTYEQYF.

V usage is TRBV5-5 and J usage is TRBJ2-7, with 9 bases aligning to TRBD1. Germline CDR1 reads SGHKS; CDR2 reads YYEKEE (reference sequence). Unmatched junction bases numbered 11, after V lost 0 bases and J lost 4 bases. The length of the CDR3 is 17 residues. The CDR3 loop is CASSLDIRDRVEYEQYF. The CDR3 DNA reads as TGTGCCAGCAGCTTGGATATTCGGGACAGGGTTGAATACGAGCAGTACTTC.

Points on this clone: An end of the junction does not agree with germline; a read error may underlie this. Additional DNA sequences in this sample encode the identical CDR3. The gene calls are TRBV7-7 and TRBJ2-1; D is perhaps TRBD2 (6 bases). The CDR3 covers 18 residues. Germline CDR1 SSHAT, CDR2 FNYEAQ (reference sequence). CDR3 in DNA: TGTGCTAGCAGCTTAGACCCGGGGACTCCAAGCTCCTACAATGAGCAGTTCTTC. Translating it yields CASSLDPGTPSSYNEQFF. The full variable domain, completed using reference TRBV7-7 and TRBJ2-1, is GAGVSQSPRYKVTKRGQDVTLRCDPISSHATLYWYQQALGQGPEFLTYFNYEAQPDKSGLPSDRFSAERPEGSISTLTIQRTEQRDSAMYRCASSLDPGTPSSYNEQFFGPGTRLTVL.

The CDR3 protein is CASSRDSGGTEAFF. DNA for the CDR3: TGTGCCAGCTCGAGGGACTCGGGGGGGACTGAAGCTTTCTTT. This chain joins TRBV18 and TRBJ1-1, with TRBD1 as a possible D gene (5 bases). V gave up 6 bases and J gave up 5 bases, with 16 bases separating them. Germline CDR1 and CDR2: KGHSH and LQKENI. The CDR3 consists of 14 residues.

V usage is TRBV30 and J usage is TRBJ1-6, with TRBD1 identical over 7 bases. This CDR3 contains 19 residues. From germline, CDR1 is GTSNPN and CDR2 SVGIG (reference sequence). V lost 1 base, J lost 0 bases, and 12 bases stayed unmatched. CDR3 bases: TGTGCCTGGAGTGCCCAATTGGGGACAGAGAGCTCCTATAATTCACCCCTCCACTTT. As protein: CAWSAQLGTESSYNSPLHF.

The chain combines TRBV7-2 with TRBJ2-7, with D possibly matching TRBD1 (6 bases). This CDR3 region has 16 residues. V lost 1 base to trimming and J lost 2 bases, with 15 bases between them. Germline CDR1 SGHTA, CDR2 FQGNSA. CDR3 loop: CASSLGASRGTYEQYF. The CDR3 DNA follows: TGTGCCAGCAGCTTAGGGGCATCCAGGGGTACCTACGAGCAGTACTTC. Full variable domain (remainder filled in from reference TRBV7-2 and TRBJ2-7): GAGVSQSPSNKVTEKGKDVELRCDPISGHTALYWYRQSLGQGLEFLIYFQGNSAPDKSGLPSDRFSAERTGGSVSTLTIQRTQQEDSAVYLCASSLGASRGTYEQYFGPGTRLTVT.

The chain carries TRBV18 and TRBJ2-7; D not certain. CDR1 KGHSH and CDR2 LQKENI come from the germline V gene. V shed 0 bases and J shed 12 bases, with 12 bases lying between them. The CDR3 is 12 residues long. The CDR3 bases are TGTGCCAGCTCACCACCGGGCCGCGTGAGGTACTTC. Amino acid sequence: CASSPPGRVRYF.

The V gene is TRBV18, the J gene TRBJ2-7; D gene unclear. This CDR3 comprises 19 residues. With 3 bases removed from V and 9 bases from J, the gap between germline ends came to 33 bases. CDR1 and CDR2 (germline): KGHSH, LQKENI. DNA for the CDR3: TGTGCCAGCTCACCCTCCCTCCTCACGCCCGTACATTTTATTCCGGGGCAGTACTTC. As protein: CASSPSLLTPVHFIPGQYF.

The chain carries TRBV18 and TRBJ2-5; D gene unclear. Trimming stripped 0 bases from V and 5 bases from J, with 13 bases between. The CDR3 covers 15 residues. Germline CDR1 is KGHSH and CDR2 is LQKENI. The chain's CDR3 is CASSPPTVTRETQYF. CDR3 in DNA: TGTGCCAGCTCACCACCGACCGTAACCAGGGAGACCCAGTACTTC. The full variable domain, in which reference TRBV18 and TRBJ2-5 provide the parts outside the CDR3, is NAGVMQNPRHLVRRRGQEARLRCSPMKGHSHVYWYRQLPEEGLKFMVYLQKENIIDESGMPKERFSAEFPKEGPSILRIQQVVRGDSAAYFCASSPPTVTRETQYFGPGTRLLVL.

V is TRBV30 and J is TRBJ2-7; maybe TRBD1 (5 bases). Germline V CDR1 and CDR2: GTSNPN, SVGIG (reference sequence). The CDR3 totals 14 residues. With 0 bases removed from V and 10 bases from J, the gap between germline ends came to 19 bases. The DNA for the CDR3 is TGTGCCTGGAGTGTTTCCAGGGTCTTCAGTATACAGTACTTC. It encodes CAWSVSRVFSIQYF.

The chain combines TRBV9 with TRBJ1-2; no firm D call. V was cut by 5 bases and J by 3 bases, with 11 bases left in between. The CDR3 totals 13 residues. CDR1 and CDR2 (germline): SGDLS, YYNGEE. Here the CDR3 reads CASSEGYDYGYTF. CDR3 bases: TGTGCCAGCAGTGAGGGTTATGACTATGGCTACACCTTC.

V usage is TRBV5-1 and J usage is TRBJ2-7; perhaps TRBD2 as D (5 bases). V was shortened by 4 bases and J by 3 bases, with 17 bases between the two germline ends. This CDR3 is 15 amino acids long. Germline V gene lookup returns CDR1 SGHRS and CDR2 YFSETQ. The CDR3: CASSRGLPMVYEQYF. The CDR3 bases are TGCGCCAGCAGCAGAGGACTCCCGATGGTCTACGAGCAGTACTTC.

The chain recombines TRBV29-1 with TRBJ2-6, with D maybe TRBD1 (6 bases). The CDR3 consists of 14 residues. The ends were cut back, 3 bases at V and 3 bases at J, with 9 bases in the middle. CDR1 is SQVTM and CDR2 is ANQGSEA in the germline V gene. DNA of the CDR3: TGCAGCGTTGAGTCAGGGGATGGGGCCAACGTCCTGACTTTC. As protein: CSVESGDGANVLTF. The variable domain in full, with the rest retrieved from reference TRBV29-1 and TRBJ2-6, is SAVISQKPSRDICQRGTSLTIQCQVDSQVTMMFWYRQQPGQSLTLIATANQGSEATYESGFVIDKFPISRPNLTFSTLTVSNMSPEDSSIYLCSVESGDGANVLTFGAGSRLTVL.

The rearrangement links TRBV27 to TRBJ2-1, with 8 bases matching TRBD1. Germline trimming cut 5 bases from V and 4 bases from J; bases unmatched to any gene: 7. This CDR3 has 15 residues. The germline V gene has CDR1 MNHEY and CDR2 SMNVEV (reference sequence). This chain's CDR3 is CASSPGQGRYNEQFF. In DNA, the CDR3 is TGTGCCAGCAGTCCCGGACAGGGTCGATACAATGAGCAGTTCTTC.

The chain recombines TRBV21-1 with TRBJ2-7; the table assigns TRBD2, which was not confirmed against the DNA. TRBV21-1 is termed a pseudogene. The CDR3 length is 13 residues. CDR3 protein: CASSKRQPYEQYF. The CDR3 DNA sequence: TGTGCCAGCAGCAAGAGGCAGCCCTACGAGCAGTACTTC.